This T cell receptor beta chain was identified during a study of T cell responses to AZD1222 COVID-19 vaccine. Whole-study context: Some second doses came at about 4 weeks and others at about 12 weeks; these were pooled. Study findings and constraints: Among the donors, most were white British and more were female, and clonal diversity was possibly underestimated.

Produced via immunoSEQ multiplex PCR; TCRdb's table is partial and in-frame only. Of 150,000 to 200,000 clones listed, about 86% are singletons. This clone was seen only once. Its antigen is unidentified. Germline assignment: CDR1 SGDLS and CDR2 YYNGEE. The V and J ends lost 0 bases and 11 bases, in that order; junction bases with no gene match: 13. This CDR3 is 16 amino acids long. Sequencing used peripheral blood, obtained on day 0 of AZD1222 vaccination. This TCR came from an adult in good health. V usage is TRBV9 and J usage is TRBJ1-1; TRBD1 matches 10 bases. The CDR3 loop is CASSVATRAGTGDAFF. CDR3 nucleotides: TGTGCCAGCAGCGTAGCTACTCGGGCCGGGACAGGGGACGCTTTCTTT.